This is a list of T cell receptor beta chains from one sample in a study of T cells in Graves' hyperthyroidism and ophthalmopathy. TCRdb reanalysed the multiplex PCR reads using MiXCR and keeps one entry per CDR3 protein. The sample lists approximately 360,000 distinct CDR3 sequences; about 25% were seen once. The sample comprised blood. These receptors originate from a man between 50 and 59 years old with Graves' hyperthyroidism. The CDR3 runs from the conserved cysteine through the conserved F or W. Fields, in order: CDR3 protein, CDR3 DNA, D gene, clone size, J gene, V gene. A D gene is named only where the DNA matches it firmly. Size tells how often a clone was seen (once, few, many) or the class of an expanded clone, and some rows leave it out.

CASTRQGGPLTDTQYF TGTGCCAGCACCAGACAGGGGGGCCCCCTCACAGATACGCAGTATTTT TRBD1 few TRBJ2-3 TRBV6-1
CASRMTGHSPLHF TGTGCCAGCAGGATGACAGGGCATTCACCCCTCCACTTT TRBD1 - TRBJ1-6 TRBV28
CASSSIRGRGPQPQHF TGTGCCAGCTCATCGATCCGGGGGCGCGGTCCTCAGCCCCAGCATTTT - few TRBJ1-5 TRBV18
CASRIAGSWDNEQFF TGTGCCAGTAGAATAGCGGGGAGCTGGGACAATGAGCAGTTCTTC TRBD2 - TRBJ2-1 TRBV19
CASRGGRLAGVRDTQYF TGTGCCAGCAGGGGGGGGAGACTAGCGGGAGTTAGAGATACGCAGTATTTT TRBD2 - TRBJ2-3 TRBV2
CASSYRQRERYEQFF TGTGCCAGCAGTTACCGACAGCGGGAGCGGTATGAGCAGTTCTTC TRBD2 many TRBJ2-1 TRBV6-5
CASSFDGNNEQFF TGTGCCAGCAGTTTCGACGGTAACAATGAGCAGTTCTTC - few TRBJ2-1 TRBV27
CASSQAGEGNTIYF TGTGCCAGCAGCCAAGCAGGGGAAGGAAACACCATATATTTT - many TRBJ1-3 TRBV3-1
CASSGGQGAQGYTF TGTGCCAGCAGCGGGGGACAGGGGGCGCAAGGCTACACCTTC TRBD1 - TRBJ1-2 TRBV2
CASSLWQGAGGAEAFF TGTGCCAGCAGCTTGTGGCAGGGGGCGGGAGGCGCTGAAGCTTTCTTT TRBD1 few TRBJ1-1 TRBV5-6
CASSLVTSGFTDTQYF TGTGCCAGCAGCTTAGTCACTAGCGGGTTCACAGATACGCAGTATTTT TRBD2 - TRBJ2-3 TRBV7-2
CASSLRSGTGNYGYTF TGTGCCAGCAGCTTGAGGTCCGGGACGGGTAACTATGGCTACACCTTC - - TRBJ1-2 TRBV5-6
CASSPARNIAKNIQYF TGTGCCAGCAGCCCCGCTCGGAATATAGCCAAAAACATTCAGTACTTC - few TRBJ2-4 TRBV3-1
CSARRGGPGDEQFF TGCAGTGCCCGTCGCGGGGGTCCTGGGGATGAGCAGTTCTTC TRBD2 - TRBJ2-1 TRBV20-1
CSARRGPTEGYTF TGCAGTGCTAGAAGGGGACCGACGGAGGGCTACACCTTC - few TRBJ1-2 TRBV20-1
CAIGRTGGADETQYF TGTGCCATCGGGCGGACAGGGGGCGCGGATGAGACCCAGTACTTC TRBD1 few TRBJ2-5 TRBV10-3
CSAKPPNIGETQYF TGCAGTGCGAAACCTCCAAACATCGGAGAGACCCAGTACTTC - many TRBJ2-5 TRBV20-1
CSGDRTANTEAFF TGCAGCGGAGATCGGACAGCGAACACTGAAGCTTTCTTT - many TRBJ1-1 TRBV29-1
CASSLDWTNVQEEQYF TGTGCCAGCAGCCTGGATTGGACAAACGTCCAGGAGGAGCAGTACTTC - few TRBJ2-7 TRBV7-9
CASRISGHPTSYGYTF TGTGCCAGCAGGATCAGCGGACACCCTACCTCCTATGGCTACACCTTC - few TRBJ1-2 TRBV12-3/TRBV12-4
CASIWGSVNQPQHF TGTGCCAGTATTTGGGGCAGCGTCAATCAGCCCCAGCATTTT - - TRBJ1-5 TRBV19
CSVEGAAEGSSYNEQFF TGCAGCGTTGAAGGGGCAGCGGAGGGGAGCTCCTACAATGAGCAGTTCTTC - - TRBJ2-1 TRBV29-1
CASTNSRDTPYEQYF TGTGCCAGCACCAACTCCCGGGACACCCCCTACGAGCAGTACTTC - few TRBJ2-7 TRBV5-6
CASTTQATNEKLFF TGTGCCAGCACTACCCAAGCAACTAATGAAAAACTGTTTTTT - - TRBJ1-4 TRBV12-3/TRBV12-4
CASSLKKTSRVYEQYF TGTGCCAGCAGTTTAAAAAAGACTAGCCGGGTTTACGAGCAGTACTTC TRBD2 - TRBJ2-7 TRBV12-3/TRBV12-4
CSVRLAGGPQETQYF TGCAGCGTTAGACTAGCGGGAGGGCCCCAAGAGACCCAGTACTTC TRBD2 - TRBJ2-5 TRBV29-1
CASSLASLNTEAFF TGTGCCAGCAGCTTGGCCAGTCTCAACACTGAAGCTTTCTTT - - TRBJ1-1 TRBV5-5
CASSFFAGGTYEQYF TGTGCCAGCAGTTTTTTTGCGGGAGGAACCTACGAGCAGTACTTC TRBD2 many TRBJ2-7 TRBV28
CSVSIPGQGADEQYF TGCAGTGTTTCAATTCCCGGACAGGGGGCGGACGAGCAGTACTTC TRBD1 few TRBJ2-7 TRBV20-1
CASSPRARNTEAFF TGTGCCAGCAGCCCGCGGGCCCGTAACACTGAAGCTTTCTTT - - TRBJ1-1 TRBV11-2
CASSDWVGDTYEQYF TGTGCCAGTAGTGATTGGGTAGGAGATACCTACGAGCAGTACTTC - few TRBJ2-7 TRBV19
CASSLVPSGPSGELFF TGTGCCAGCAGCTTAGTGCCTAGCGGGCCCTCCGGGGAGCTGTTTTTT TRBD2 - TRBJ2-2 TRBV11-2
CASSPDRESSYEQYF TGTGCCAGCAGCCCTGACAGGGAAAGCTCCTACGAGCAGTACTTC TRBD1 - TRBJ2-7 TRBV27
CASRNQGARTEAFF TGTGCCAGCAGGAATCAGGGGGCGCGAACTGAAGCTTTCTTT TRBD1 - TRBJ1-1 TRBV27
CASSDTGEGDTQYF TGTGCCAGCAGTGACACAGGGGAGGGAGATACGCAGTATTTT - - TRBJ2-3 TRBV6-4
CSASIVKNIQYF TGCAGTGCGAGTATCGTAAAAAACATTCAGTACTTC - - TRBJ2-4 TRBV20-1